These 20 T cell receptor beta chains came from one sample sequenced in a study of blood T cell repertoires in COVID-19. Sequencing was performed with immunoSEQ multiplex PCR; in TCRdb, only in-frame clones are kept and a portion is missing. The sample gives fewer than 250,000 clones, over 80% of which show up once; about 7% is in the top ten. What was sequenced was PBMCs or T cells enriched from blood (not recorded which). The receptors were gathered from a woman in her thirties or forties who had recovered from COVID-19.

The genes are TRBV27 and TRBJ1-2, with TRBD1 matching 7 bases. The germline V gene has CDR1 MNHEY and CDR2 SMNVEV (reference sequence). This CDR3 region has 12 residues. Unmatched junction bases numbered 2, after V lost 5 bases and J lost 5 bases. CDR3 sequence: CASSQQGYGYTF. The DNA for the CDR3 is TGTGCCAGCAGTCAACAGGGGTATGGCTACACCTTC.

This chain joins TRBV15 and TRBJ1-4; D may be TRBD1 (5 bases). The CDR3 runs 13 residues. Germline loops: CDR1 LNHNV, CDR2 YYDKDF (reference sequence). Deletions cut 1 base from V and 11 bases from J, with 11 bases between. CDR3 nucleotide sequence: TGTGCCACCAGCAGAGGTTCAGGGAGGAAACTGTTTTTT. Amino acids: CATSRGSGRKLFF.

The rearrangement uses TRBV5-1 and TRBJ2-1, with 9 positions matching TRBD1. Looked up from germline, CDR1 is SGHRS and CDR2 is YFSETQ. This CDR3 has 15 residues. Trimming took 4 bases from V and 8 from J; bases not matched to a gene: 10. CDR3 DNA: TGCGCCAGCAGCCGGCCAACAGGGGGCGTTTATGAGCAGTTCTTC. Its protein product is CASSRPTGGVYEQFF.

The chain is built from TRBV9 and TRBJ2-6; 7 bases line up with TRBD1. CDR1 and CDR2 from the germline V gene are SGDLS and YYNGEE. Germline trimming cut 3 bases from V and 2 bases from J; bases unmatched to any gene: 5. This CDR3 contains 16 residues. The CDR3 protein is CASSAHRGTGANVLTF. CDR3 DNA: TGTGCCAGCAGCGCCCACAGGGGTACTGGGGCCAACGTCCTGACTTTC. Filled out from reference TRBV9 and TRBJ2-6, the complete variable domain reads DSGVTQTPKHLITATGQRVTLRCSPRSGDLSVYWYQQSLDQGLQFLIQYYNGEERAKGNILERFSAQQFPDLHSELNLSSLELGDSALYFCASSAHRGTGANVLTFGAGSRLTVL.

The DNA for the CDR3 is TGTGCCAGCAGCCCCGGGACGGGTATTTTGGCGGGGGAAAAACTGTTTTTT. It codes for CASSPGTGILAGEKLFF. The chain is built from TRBV27 and TRBJ1-4; weak D call: TRBD1 (5 bases). V was shortened by 6 bases and J by 8 bases, with 25 bases between the two germline ends. The CDR3 extends over 17 amino acids. Germline V gene lookup returns CDR1 MNHEY and CDR2 SMNVEV (reference sequence).

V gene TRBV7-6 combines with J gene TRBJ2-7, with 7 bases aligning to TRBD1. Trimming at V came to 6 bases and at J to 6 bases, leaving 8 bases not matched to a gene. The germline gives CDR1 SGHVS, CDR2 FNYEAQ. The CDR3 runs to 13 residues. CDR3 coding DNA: TGTGCCAGCAGTCATAGACAGGGTGCCGAGCAGTACGTC. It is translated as CASSHRQGAEQYV.

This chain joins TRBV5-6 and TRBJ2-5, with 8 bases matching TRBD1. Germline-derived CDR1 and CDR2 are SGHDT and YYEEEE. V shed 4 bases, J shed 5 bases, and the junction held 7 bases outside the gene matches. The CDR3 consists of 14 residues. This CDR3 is CASSTQDRVETQYF. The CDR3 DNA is TGTGCCAGCAGCACACAGGACAGGGTGGAGACCCAGTACTTC.

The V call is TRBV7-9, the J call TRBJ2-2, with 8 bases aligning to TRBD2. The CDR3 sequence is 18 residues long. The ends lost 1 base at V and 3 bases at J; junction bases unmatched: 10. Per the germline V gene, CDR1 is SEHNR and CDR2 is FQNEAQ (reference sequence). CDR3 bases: TGTGCCAGCAGCTTAGTAAGGGGACTAGGGTCTGACACCGGGGAGCTGTTTTTT. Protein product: CASSLVRGLGSDTGELFF.

The CDR3 protein is CASSPGVNTEAFF. CDR3 DNA sequence: TGTGCCAGCAGCCCGGGGGTGAACACTGAAGCTTTCTTT. The chain couples TRBV9 to TRBJ1-1; tentative D call: TRBD1 (5 bases). V lost 4 bases and J lost 0, with 7 bases in between. CDR3 size: 13 residues. Per the germline V gene, CDR1 is SGDLS and CDR2 is YYNGEE.

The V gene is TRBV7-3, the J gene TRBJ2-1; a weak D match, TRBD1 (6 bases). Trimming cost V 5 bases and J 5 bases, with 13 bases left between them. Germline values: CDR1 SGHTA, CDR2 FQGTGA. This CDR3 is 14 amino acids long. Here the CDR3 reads CASSPDRWDNEQFF. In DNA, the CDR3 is TGTGCCAGCAGCCCAGACAGGTGGGACAATGAGCAGTTCTTC. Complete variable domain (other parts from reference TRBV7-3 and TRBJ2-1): GAGVSQTPSNKVTEKGKYVELRCDPISGHTALYWYRQSLGQGPEFLIYFQGTGAADDSGLPNDRFFAVRPEGSVSTLKIQRTERGDSAVYLCASSPDRWDNEQFFGPGTRLTVL.

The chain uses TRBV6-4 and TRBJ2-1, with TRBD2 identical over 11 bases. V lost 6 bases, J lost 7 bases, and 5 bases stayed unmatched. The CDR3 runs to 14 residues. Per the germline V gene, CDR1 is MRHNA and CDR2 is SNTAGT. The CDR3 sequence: CASSPTSGSNEQFF. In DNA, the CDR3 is TGTGCCAGCAGCCCTACTAGCGGGAGTAATGAGCAGTTCTTC.

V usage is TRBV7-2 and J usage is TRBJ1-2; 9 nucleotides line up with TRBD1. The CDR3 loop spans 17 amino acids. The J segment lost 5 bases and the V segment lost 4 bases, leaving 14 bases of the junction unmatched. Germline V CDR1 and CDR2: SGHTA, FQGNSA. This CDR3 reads CASSSGTTGGEPYGYTF. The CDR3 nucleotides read TGTGCCAGCAGCTCTGGGACGACAGGGGGAGAGCCTTATGGCTACACCTTC. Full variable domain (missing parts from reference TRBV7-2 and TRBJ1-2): GAGVSQSPSNKVTEKGKDVELRCDPISGHTALYWYRQSLGQGLEFLIYFQGNSAPDKSGLPSDRFSAERTGGSVSTLTIQRTQQEDSAVYLCASSSGTTGGEPYGYTFGSGTRLTVV.

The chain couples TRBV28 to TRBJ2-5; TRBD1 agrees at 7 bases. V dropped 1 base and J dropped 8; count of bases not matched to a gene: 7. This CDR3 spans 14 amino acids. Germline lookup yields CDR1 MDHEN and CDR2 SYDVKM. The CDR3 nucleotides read TGTGCCAGCAGTTTATATCGGGACAGAGCCACCCAGTACTTC. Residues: CASSLYRDRATQYF.

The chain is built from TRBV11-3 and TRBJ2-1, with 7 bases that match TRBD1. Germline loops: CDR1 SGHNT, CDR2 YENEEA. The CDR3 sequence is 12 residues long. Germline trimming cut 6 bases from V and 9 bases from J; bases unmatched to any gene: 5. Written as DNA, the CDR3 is TGTGCCAGCAGTCCGACAGGGTTTGAGCAGTTCTTC. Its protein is CASSPTGFEQFF. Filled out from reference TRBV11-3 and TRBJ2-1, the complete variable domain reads EAGVVQSPRYKIIEKKQPVAFWCNPISGHNTLYWYLQNLGQGPELLIRYENEEAVDDSQLPKDRFSAERLKGVDSTLKIQPAELGDSAVYLCASSPTGFEQFFGPGTRLTVL.

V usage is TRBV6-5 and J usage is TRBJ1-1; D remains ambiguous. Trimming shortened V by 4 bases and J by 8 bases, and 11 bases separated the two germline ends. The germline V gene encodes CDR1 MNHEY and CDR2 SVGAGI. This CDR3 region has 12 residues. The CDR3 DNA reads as TGTGCCAGCAGTTCGAGTACGGGGGAAGCTTTCTTT. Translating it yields CASSSSTGEAFF.

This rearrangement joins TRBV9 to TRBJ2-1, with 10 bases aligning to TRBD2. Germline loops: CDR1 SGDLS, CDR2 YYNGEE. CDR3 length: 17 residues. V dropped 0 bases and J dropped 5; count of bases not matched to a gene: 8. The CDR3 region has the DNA TGTGCCAGCAGCGTAGAAGGTTCTAGCGGGAGCCACAATGAGCAGTTCTTC. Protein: CASSVEGSSGSHNEQFF.

DNA for the CDR3: TGTGCCAGCAGCTTAGTAGGGAGCGGTGAGCAGTTCTTC. Protein: CASSLVGSGEQFF. The V and J genes are TRBV11-2 and TRBJ2-1; D may be TRBD2 (5 bases). The germline gives CDR1 SGHAT, CDR2 FQNNGV. The V and J ends lost 1 base and 9 bases respectively, with 10 bases between them. This CDR3 region has 13 residues.

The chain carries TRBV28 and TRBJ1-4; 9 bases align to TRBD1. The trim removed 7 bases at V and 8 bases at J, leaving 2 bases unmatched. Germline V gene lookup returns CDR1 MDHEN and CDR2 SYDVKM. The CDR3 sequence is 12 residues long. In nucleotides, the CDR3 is TGTGCCAGCACGACAGGGGGAGAAAAACTGTTTTTT. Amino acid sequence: CASTTGGEKLFF.

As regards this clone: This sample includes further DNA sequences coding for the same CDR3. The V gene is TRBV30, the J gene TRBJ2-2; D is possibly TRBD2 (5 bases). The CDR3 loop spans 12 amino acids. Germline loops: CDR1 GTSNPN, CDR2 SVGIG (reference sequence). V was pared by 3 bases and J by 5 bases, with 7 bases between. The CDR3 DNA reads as TGTGCCTGGAGGAGAGGGACCGGGGAGCTGTTTTTT. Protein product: CAWRRGTGELFF.

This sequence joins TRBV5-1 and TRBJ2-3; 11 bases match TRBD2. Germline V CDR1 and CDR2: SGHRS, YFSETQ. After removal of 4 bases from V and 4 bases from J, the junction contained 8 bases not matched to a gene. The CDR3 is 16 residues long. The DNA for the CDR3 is TGCGCCAGCAGCCGCCCCCTAGCGGGAGGTGCAGATACGCAGTATTTT. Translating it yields CASSRPLAGGADTQYF.